Presented here are 30 T cell receptor beta chains from one specimen sequenced in a study of T cell changes during pregnancy in multiple sclerosis (dated by TCRdb to between 2018 and 2020). Libraries came from the immunoSEQ multiplex PCR assay. TCRdb carries this immuneACCESS record with in-frame sequences only. Its versions omit some clonotypes, under half of them owing to an unresolved V gene in the studies checked, with the rest unexplained. The sample table contains about 64,000 clones; only one count was recorded for around 90% of them. Together, the top ten hold more than 1.2% of the sample. Here the sequenced sample was peripheral blood, taken in the second trimester of pregnancy. These TCRs come from a female donor with multiple sclerosis, enrolled in a pregnancy study.

V usage is TRBV6-6 and J usage is TRBJ2-5; tentatively, D is TRBD2 (6 bases). The CDR3 runs to 14 residues. Trimming cost V 2 bases and J 4 bases, with 11 bases left between them. The V gene's germline CDR1 is MNHNY and CDR2 SVGAGI (reference sequence). This CDR3 reads CASSYGLARETQYF. CDR3 coding DNA: TGTGCCAGCAGTTACGGTCTAGCGAGAGAGACCCAGTACTTC.

This chain links TRBV2 with TRBJ2-7; no reliable D call. Trimming removed 3 bases at V and 7 bases at J, with 13 bases between. The germline gives CDR1 SNHLY, CDR2 FYNNEI. This CDR3 comprises 13 residues. CDR3 sequence (DNA): TGTGCCAGCAGTGAGTCCGGGTTCGGGGAGCAGTACTTC. This gives the protein CASSESGFGEQYF.

The chain uses TRBV10-3 and TRBJ2-5; 13 nucleotides match TRBD2. Losses at the gene ends were 2 bases for V and 7 bases for J; bases not matched to a gene: 1. The CDR3 loop spans 14 amino acids. Germline V lookup: CDR1 ENHRY, CDR2 SYGVKD. The CDR3: CAISEGLAGATQYF. CDR3 DNA: TGTGCCATCAGTGAGGGACTAGCGGGGGCGACCCAGTACTTC.

The chain couples TRBV2 to TRBJ1-2, with 7 bases aligning to TRBD1. The junction had 5 bases not matched to a gene; V was cut back by 6 bases and J by 4 bases. From germline, CDR1 is SNHLY and CDR2 FYNNEI. The CDR3 contains 13 residues. The CDR3 here is CASRVRQGYGYTF. CDR3 sequence (DNA): TGTGCCAGCAGGGTCCGACAGGGCTATGGCTACACCTTC. The full variable domain, in which reference TRBV2 and TRBJ1-2 provide the parts outside the CDR3, is EPEVTQTPSHQVTQMGQEVILRCVPISNHLYFYWYRQILGQKVEFLVSFYNNEISEKSEIFDDQFSVERPDGSNFTLKIRSTKLEDSAMYFCASRVRQGYGYTFGSGTRLTVV.

The chain couples TRBV28 to TRBJ2-7; 9 bases map to TRBD1. The CDR3 runs 16 residues. With 2 bases clipped from V and 5 bases from J, the junction kept 10 bases outside the gene matches. The germline CDR1 and CDR2 sequences are MDHEN and SYDVKM. CDR3 sequence (DNA): TGTGCCAGCAGTTTACCCTCGGGACAGGGCATTCACGAGCAGTACTTC. As protein: CASSLPSGQGIHEQYF.

This rearrangement joins TRBV6-5 to TRBJ2-3; 8 bases fit TRBD1. The CDR3 loop spans 14 amino acids. Germline trimming cut 5 bases from V and 3 bases from J; bases unmatched to any gene: 4. CDR1 is MNHEY and CDR2 is SVGAGI in the germline V gene. The CDR3 sequence: CASSRRQGTDTQYF. The CDR3 bases are TGTGCCAGCAGTAGAAGACAGGGGACAGATACGCAGTATTTT.

The chain has TRBV19 and TRBJ1-2; 10 bases are a match to TRBD1. The CDR3 has 15 residues. CDR1 LNHDA and CDR2 SQIVND come from the germline V gene (reference sequence). With 5 bases clipped from V and 4 bases from J, the junction kept 7 bases outside the gene matches. CDR3 amino acids: CASSPDRGQTYGYTF. The CDR3 DNA is TGTGCCAGTAGTCCCGACAGGGGGCAGACCTATGGCTACACCTTC. Combining the CDR3 with reference TRBV19 and TRBJ1-2 gives the whole variable domain DGGITQSPKYLFRKEGQNVTLSCEQNLNHDAMYWYRQDPGQGLRLIYYSQIVNDFQKGDIAEGYSVSREKKESFPLTVTSAQKNPTAFYLCASSPDRGQTYGYTFGSGTRLTVV.

This clone showed up just a few times. This chain uses TRBV30 with TRBJ2-7; D unresolved. Trimming pared 0 bases from V and 0 bases from J, leaving 9 bases between. This CDR3 is built from 14 residues. Germline CDR1 reads GTSNPN; CDR2 reads SVGIG (reference sequence). The CDR3 is CAWSVLIDSYEQYF. CDR3 nucleotides: TGTGCCTGGAGTGTACTCATAGACTCCTACGAGCAGTACTTC. Full variable domain (outside the CDR3, taken from reference TRBV30 and TRBJ2-7): SQTIHQWPATLVQPVGSPLSLECTVEGTSNPNLYWYRQAAGRGLQLLFYSVGIGQISSEVPQNLSASRPQDRQFILSSKKLLLSDSGFYLCAWSVLIDSYEQYFGPGTRLTVT.

The V gene is TRBV14, the J gene TRBJ2-7; 12 bases align to TRBD2. CDR3 size: 17 residues. Unmatched junction bases numbered 9, after V lost 6 bases and J lost 0 bases. Per the germline V gene, CDR1 is SGHDN and CDR2 is FVKESK. CDR3 in DNA: TGTGCCAGCAGTCCGACTAGCGGGAGTCAATTCTCCTACGAGCAGTACTTC. Amino acids: CASSPTSGSQFSYEQYF.

The rearrangement links TRBV5-8 to TRBJ2-2, with TRBD2 identical over 13 bases. V gave up 4 bases and J gave up 3 bases; unmatched junction bases: 12. Germline V gives CDR1 SGHTS, CDR2 YDEGEE. The CDR3 is 19 amino acids. CDR3 coding DNA: TGTGCCAGCAGCCCTTCCAGGACTAGCGGGAGAGGGGACACCGGGGAGCTGTTTTTT. It codes for CASSPSRTSGRGDTGELFF. The variable domain in full, completed from reference TRBV5-8 and TRBJ2-2, reads EAGVTQSPTHLIKTRGQQATLRCSPISGHTSVYWYQQALGLGLQFLLWYDEGEERNRGNFPPRFSGRQFPNYSSELNVNALELEDSALYLCASSPSRTSGRGDTGELFFGEGSRLTVL.

CDR3 residues: CASSAGAYEQYF. The CDR3 region has the DNA TGTGCCAGCAGCGCGGGGGCCTACGAGCAGTACTTC. The gene calls are TRBV9 and TRBJ2-7, with D maybe TRBD2 (6 bases). The germline V gene encodes CDR1 SGDLS and CDR2 YYNGEE. This CDR3 comprises 12 residues. The V and J ends lost 3 bases and 2 bases respectively, with 6 bases between them.

The rearrangement joins TRBV6-5 to TRBJ2-1; weak D call: TRBD2 (5 bases). The germline V gene encodes CDR1 MNHEY and CDR2 SVGAGI. V was shortened by 3 bases and J by 6 bases, with 6 bases between the two germline ends. The CDR3 sequence is 12 residues long. The CDR3 sequence: CASSYEGNEQFF. The CDR3 DNA is TGTGCCAGCAGTTATGAGGGCAATGAGCAGTTCTTC.

This rearrangement joins TRBV7-2 to TRBJ2-4; D remains ambiguous. Germline loops: CDR1 SGHTA, CDR2 FQGNSA. V was shortened by 2 bases and J by 5 bases, with 10 bases between the two germline ends. The length of the CDR3 is 14 residues. In nucleotides, the CDR3 is TGTGCCAGCAGCTTACGTGGAGTCCAAAACATTCAGTACTTC. This translates into CASSLRGVQNIQYF.

This chain uses TRBV7-9 with TRBJ2-2; D may be TRBD1 (6 bases). The CDR3 contains 15 residues. Trimming removed 5 bases from V and 4 bases from J, with 14 bases in between. Germline-derived CDR1 and CDR2 are SEHNR and FQNEAQ (reference sequence). The CDR3 here is CASSTRDTLTGELFF. The CDR3 DNA sequence: TGTGCCAGCAGCACCCGGGACACTCTCACCGGGGAGCTGTTTTTT.

The table lists this clone with a count of one. V gene TRBV4-3 combines with J gene TRBJ2-7; D may be TRBD2 (5 bases). Trimming removed 0 bases at V and 2 bases at J, with 14 bases between. Germline CDR1 is LGHNA and CDR2 is YSLEER. There are 16 residues in the CDR3. CDR3 nucleotide sequence: TGCGCCAGCAGCCAAGATTTCCAGGACTTCGCCTACGAGCAGTACTTC. Residues: CASSQDFQDFAYEQYF.

In this sample, this clone turned up a few times. The chain recombines TRBV27 with TRBJ1-1; D is possibly TRBD1 (5 bases). V lost 6 bases to trimming and J lost 4 bases, with 6 bases between them. The V gene's germline CDR1 is MNHEY and CDR2 SMNVEV (reference sequence). The CDR3 is 11 amino acids. The CDR3 nucleotides are TGTGCCAGCAGGGGGGGCACTGAAGCTTTCTTT. Amino acids: CASRGGTEAFF.

The rearrangement links TRBV6-5 to TRBJ2-1, with 7 bases aligning to TRBD2. This CDR3 has 15 amino acids. In germline, CDR1 is MNHEY, CDR2 SVGAGI. Germline trimming cut 4 bases from V and 1 base from J; bases unmatched to any gene: 4. The CDR3 sequence: CASSSPGGSYNEQFF. CDR3 bases: TGTGCCAGCAGTTCCCCCGGGGGGTCCTACAATGAGCAGTTCTTC.

This chain joins TRBV7-3 and TRBJ2-6, with a weak D call TRBD2 (5 bases). The germline CDR1 and CDR2 sequences are SGHTA and FQGTGA. The CDR3 has 19 amino acids. Trimming cost V 3 bases and J 2 bases, with 20 bases left between them. CDR3: CASSLLPFGDGTGANVLTF. CDR3 nucleotides: TGTGCCAGCAGCTTGCTACCCTTCGGGGATGGGACTGGGGCCAACGTCCTGACTTTC.

This chain uses TRBV2 with TRBJ1-1; D is possibly TRBD1 (5 bases). Per germline, CDR1 SNHLY and CDR2 FYNNEI. V gave up 6 bases and J gave up 4 bases, with 15 bases separating them. The CDR3 is 14 amino acids. The CDR3 loop reads CASRGTGTFTEAFF. The CDR3 nucleotides read TGTGCCAGCAGGGGGACCGGGACTTTCACTGAAGCTTTCTTT.

This chain uses TRBV11-2 with TRBJ2-7; tentative D call: TRBD1 (5 bases). The CDR3 covers 15 residues. V dropped 4 bases and J dropped 5 bases, with 18 bases sitting between them. CDR1 is SGHAT, CDR2 FQNNGV, per germline. The CDR3 sequence is CASSWAPGMKHEQYF. For the CDR3, the DNA is TGTGCCAGCAGCTGGGCCCCAGGGATGAAGCACGAGCAGTACTTC.

This clone was counted only a few times. The J gene is TRBJ2-2, the V gene TRBV9; 10 bases match TRBD2. The CDR3 loop spans 17 amino acids. The V gene end was trimmed by 0 bases and the J gene end by 4 bases; junction bases not matched to a gene: 6. The germline CDR1 and CDR2 sequences are SGDLS and YYNGEE. The CDR3 bases are TGTGCCAGCAGCGTAGCGCCTAGCGGGAGCGGCACCGGGGAGCTGTTTTTT. Translation gives CASSVAPSGSGTGELFF. Filled out from reference TRBV9 and TRBJ2-2, the complete variable domain reads DSGVTQTPKHLITATGQRVTLRCSPRSGDLSVYWYQQSLDQGLQFLIQYYNGEERAKGNILERFSAQQFPDLHSELNLSSLELGDSALYFCASSVAPSGSGTGELFFGEGSRLTVL.

The rearrangement links TRBV2 to TRBJ2-7; 10 nucleotides line up with TRBD2. Germline CDR1 and CDR2: SNHLY and FYNNEI. The ends lost 7 bases at V and 5 bases at J; junction bases unmatched: 11. The CDR3 runs to 15 residues. CDR3 region: CASIRFPSGRNEQYF. CDR3 DNA: TGTGCCAGCATTAGGTTCCCTAGCGGGAGAAACGAGCAGTACTTC.

This clone was detected a few times. This chain uses TRBV10-3 with TRBJ2-6, with D perhaps matching TRBD1 (5 bases). This CDR3 contains 15 residues. Germline V gene sequence: CDR1 ENHRY, CDR2 SYGVKD. V lost 4 bases to trimming and J lost 0 bases, with 7 bases between them. The CDR3 is CAISGQLSGANVLTF. In DNA form, the CDR3 reads TGTGCCATCAGTGGACAGCTCTCTGGGGCCAACGTCCTGACTTTC.

The genes are TRBV5-1 and TRBJ1-2, with D possibly being TRBD1 (5 bases). V was trimmed by 5 bases and J by 2 bases, leaving 13 bases between them. Looked up from germline, CDR1 is SGHRS and CDR2 is YFSETQ. The CDR3 loop spans 14 amino acids. The CDR3 reads CASRTLEGNYGYTF. In DNA form, the CDR3 reads TGCGCCAGCAGGACCCTGGAGGGGAACTATGGCTACACCTTC.

The chain joins TRBV2 to TRBJ2-6, with 9 bases identical to TRBD1. The V and J ends lost 6 bases and 13 bases, in that order; junction bases with no gene match: 7. CDR1 and CDR2 from the germline V gene are SNHLY and FYNNEI. The CDR3 contains 13 residues. CDR3 DNA sequence: TGTGCCAGCAGACCGGGGACAGGGAGAGTCCTGACTTTC. Protein sequence: CASRPGTGRVLTF.

Written as DNA, the CDR3 is TGCGCCAGCAGCCAAGATGGGCGAGATCAGCCCCAGCATTTT. Residues: CASSQDGRDQPQHF. The rearrangement joins TRBV4-3 to TRBJ1-5; D gene unclear. Trimming pared 0 bases from V and 5 bases from J, leaving 8 bases between. The CDR3 is 14 residues long. Germline CDR1 LGHNA, CDR2 YSLEER.

J is TRBJ2-7 and V is TRBV27; 8 bases agree with TRBD2. CDR1 MNHEY and CDR2 SMNVEV come from the germline V gene (reference sequence). V trimming: 7 bases; J trimming: 0 bases; junction bases outside the gene matches: 8. The CDR3 has 15 residues. CDR3 loop: CASIDSGTISYEQYF. The CDR3 region has the DNA TGTGCCAGCATTGATAGCGGGACAATCTCCTACGAGCAGTACTTC.

This chain uses TRBV18 with TRBJ2-7; 14 bases line up with TRBD2. CDR3 length: 16 amino acids. The J segment lost 5 bases and the V segment lost 0 bases, leaving 3 bases of the junction unmatched. Germline CDR1 is KGHSH and CDR2 is LQKENI. The CDR3 DNA reads as TGTGCCAGCTCACCACCGACGACTAGCGGGAGGGACGAGCAGTACTTC. Protein sequence: CASSPPTTSGRDEQYF.

This clone was seen a single time. The V and J genes are TRBV2 and TRBJ2-6; 8 bases fit TRBD1. V shed 10 bases, J shed 4 bases, and the junction held 15 bases outside the gene matches. The CDR3 runs to 17 residues. Germline lookup yields CDR1 SNHLY and CDR2 FYNNEI. The CDR3 protein is CATPGQGASSGANVLTF. The CDR3 nucleotides read TGTGCCACCCCCGGGCAGGGGGCGAGTTCAGGGGCCAACGTCCTGACTTTC.

The V and J genes are TRBV28 and TRBJ2-4; 11 nucleotides line up with TRBD1. CDR3 size: 15 residues. With 4 bases clipped from V and 5 bases from J, the junction kept 4 bases outside the gene matches. Germline lookup yields CDR1 MDHEN and CDR2 SYDVKM. The CDR3 sequence is CASSSAGQGENIQYF. The CDR3, as DNA: TGTGCCAGCAGTTCGGCGGGACAGGGGGAAAACATTCAGTACTTC.